This entry lists 15 T cell receptor beta chains sequenced from one sample in a study of T cell responses to AZD1222 COVID-19 vaccine. Assay: immunoSEQ multiplex PCR; the TCRdb copy retains only in-frame clones and omits some. The profile shows about 140,000 clones, around nine tenths of them singletons. The sequences come from peripheral blood, collected on day 0 of AZD1222 vaccination. These TCRs come from an adult in good health.

The chain links TRBV10-3 to TRBJ2-7; 8 bases line up with TRBD1. The ends lost 4 bases at V and 2 bases at J; junction bases unmatched: 10. Germline V gives CDR1 ENHRY, CDR2 SYGVKD. The CDR3 runs to 16 residues. Here the CDR3 DNA reads TGTGCCATCAGTGGGACAGGGACAGTTTCTCCCTACGAGCAGTACTTC. It is translated as CAISGTGTVSPYEQYF.

The chain joins TRBV7-2 to TRBJ1-5; tentative D call: TRBD1 (5 bases). The germline CDR1 and CDR2 sequences are SGHTA and FQGNSA. The germline V and J ends were trimmed by 1 base and 0 bases, with 7 bases remaining between them. The CDR3 has 15 amino acids. The CDR3 reads CASSLVRGSNQPQHF. The CDR3 nucleotides are TGTGCCAGCAGCTTAGTTAGGGGTAGCAATCAGCCCCAGCATTTT.

The V call is TRBV6-5, the J call TRBJ1-2, with TRBD1 as a possible D gene (6 bases). Per germline, CDR1 MNHEY and CDR2 SVGAGI. V was shortened by 3 bases and J by 7 bases, with 12 bases between the two germline ends. The CDR3 has 13 amino acids. CDR3 sequence: CASSYSGERGYTF. DNA for the CDR3: TGTGCCAGCAGTTATTCAGGGGAGCGTGGCTACACCTTC.

This chain joins TRBV7-2 and TRBJ2-3, with D uncertain. CDR1 is SGHTA, CDR2 FQGNSA, per germline. V was shortened by 3 bases and J by 2 bases, with 9 bases between the two germline ends. The CDR3 runs 14 residues. The CDR3 sequence: CASSFGWSTDTQYF. Written as DNA, the CDR3 is TGTGCCAGCAGCTTCGGGTGGTCCACAGATACGCAGTATTTT.

V usage is TRBV7-3 and J usage is TRBJ2-3; the D is unclear. The CDR3 has 15 amino acids. V lost 5 bases to trimming and J lost 2 bases, with 14 bases between them. Germline-derived CDR1 and CDR2 are SGHTA and FQGTGA. The CDR3 reads CASSPITDPTDTQYF. CDR3 in DNA: TGTGCCAGCAGCCCGATTACCGACCCCACAGATACGCAGTATTTT. Complete variable domain (other parts from reference TRBV7-3 and TRBJ2-3): GAGVSQTPSNKVTEKGKYVELRCDPISGHTALYWYRQSLGQGPEFLIYFQGTGAADDSGLPNDRFFAVRPEGSVSTLKIQRTERGDSAVYLCASSPITDPTDTQYFGPGTRLTVL.

The chain recombines TRBV7-9 with TRBJ2-7; tentatively, D is TRBD2 (6 bases). The CDR3 covers 14 residues. Germline assignment: CDR1 SEHNR and CDR2 FQNEAQ (reference sequence). Trimming cost V 1 base and J 5 bases, with 12 bases left between them. The CDR3 DNA reads TGTGCCAGCAGCTTAGGGGGCGGGGTCCACGAGCAGTACTTC. Amino acid sequence: CASSLGGGVHEQYF.

The chain combines TRBV6-5 with TRBJ2-7, with 11 bases matching TRBD2. The trim removed 10 bases at V and 0 bases at J, leaving 2 bases unmatched. Germline V gene sequence: CDR1 MNHEY, CDR2 SVGAGI. The CDR3 extends over 13 amino acids. CDR3 sequence reads: CATGLAGSYEQYF. Written as DNA, the CDR3 is TGTGCCACCGGACTAGCGGGCTCCTACGAGCAGTACTTC.

The rearrangement links TRBV11-2 to TRBJ2-1; tentative D call: TRBD2 (5 bases). Germline V lookup: CDR1 SGHAT, CDR2 FQNNGV. CDR3 length: 18 residues. The ends were cut back, 3 bases at V and 0 bases at J, with 18 bases in the middle. DNA of the CDR3: TGTGCCAGCAGCTTTAGGGTTTTTGGAGGCAGCTCCTACAATGAGCAGTTCTTC. Encoded protein: CASSFRVFGGSSYNEQFF.

This clone was seen just once. V usage is TRBV19 and J usage is TRBJ1-4, with D maybe TRBD1 (5 bases). Looked up from germline, CDR1 is LNHDA and CDR2 is SQIVND (reference sequence). The CDR3 is 16 amino acids. V lost 6 bases and J lost 3, with 17 bases in between. CDR3 region: CASSLFGSGPNEKLFF. As DNA, the CDR3 is TGTGCCAGTAGCCTATTTGGATCGGGGCCTAATGAAAAACTGTTTTTT.

The chain has TRBV18 and TRBJ1-2; 7 nucleotides line up with TRBD1. V trimming: 2 bases; J trimming: 8 bases; junction bases outside the gene matches: 5. The length of the CDR3 is 13 residues. The V gene's germline CDR1 is KGHSH and CDR2 LQKENI. CDR3 DNA: TGTGCCAGCTCACCAGTCGACAGGGACGGCTACACCTTC. Translation: CASSPVDRDGYTF.

CDR3: CASSSTGGRTEAFF. The CDR3 coding sequence is TGCGCCAGCAGCTCGACAGGGGGCAGGACTGAAGCTTTCTTT. The chain couples TRBV5-1 to TRBJ1-1; 10 nucleotides align to TRBD1. The J segment lost 5 bases and the V segment lost 3 bases, leaving 4 bases of the junction unmatched. This CDR3 spans 14 amino acids. Germline values: CDR1 SGHRS, CDR2 YFSETQ.

The chain recombines TRBV7-2 with TRBJ2-2; D possibly corresponds to TRBD2 (6 bases). V dropped 5 bases and J dropped 8 bases, with 18 bases sitting between them. Germline V gives CDR1 SGHTA, CDR2 FQGNSA. This CDR3 has 15 residues. The DNA for the CDR3 is TGTGCCAGCAGCCTCTCCGGACTACTGGGGGGGGAGCTGTTTTTT. This translates into CASSLSGLLGGELFF.

The chain carries TRBV25-1 and TRBJ1-1; D unclear. The CDR3 has 12 residues. V was trimmed by 6 bases and J by 1 base, leaving 6 bases between them. The germline V gene has CDR1 MGHDK and CDR2 SYGVNS. The CDR3 reads CASRGSNTEAFF. The CDR3, as DNA: TGTGCCAGCAGGGGGTCGAACACTGAAGCTTTCTTT.

The chain recombines TRBV13 with TRBJ2-7; 14 bases line up with TRBD2. V lost 5 bases to trimming and J lost 3 bases; unmatched junction nucleotides: 9. Germline V gene sequence: CDR1 PRHDT, CDR2 FYEKMQ (reference sequence). This CDR3 is built from 17 residues. The chain's CDR3 is CASSETSGRAGIYEQYF. The CDR3 DNA reads TGTGCCAGCAGCGAGACTAGCGGGAGGGCCGGAATCTACGAGCAGTACTTC.

V is TRBV11-3 and J is TRBJ2-1, with a weak D call TRBD2 (6 bases). The V and J ends lost 3 bases and 7 bases respectively, with 25 bases between them. The CDR3 has 18 residues. Germline CDR1 reads SGHNT; CDR2 reads YENEEA. The chain's CDR3 is CASSFIVGSSLLGNEQFF. The CDR3 coding sequence is TGTGCCAGCAGCTTTATCGTCGGGAGTAGTCTGCTGGGGAATGAGCAGTTCTTC.